Here is one TCR beta chain with its context. This clone appeared once. It lacks a known antigen. Per-base quality was not reported, and no clone a single base away is much larger than it. Taken from cysteine to phenylalanine, the CDR3 has 14 residues. Only CDR3 DNA remains: 42 bases, in frame from the first base. In the germline V gene, CDR1 corresponds to SGHTA and CDR2 to FQGNSA. The germline V end is reduced by 5 bases and the J end by 5 bases; junction bases left unmatched: 7. The sample belongs to a study of blood T cell repertoires in COVID-19 (TCRdb year 2020). Study-wide context: Samples covering the acute and convalescent phases of COVID-19 were provided by collaborators in the United States, Italy and Spain. Subjects who had been exposed to COVID-19, were actively infected with it, or had recovered from it provided the deeply sampled blood TCRbeta repertoires that made up the dataset. The prospective study material was composed of cDNA or gDNA derived from T cells, B-cell-depleted T cells, or PBMCs. Nearly every sample came with metadata listing a de-identified subject ID, COVID-19 status, age in years and sex. The samples were drawn from the first 160 participants of the ongoing ImmuneRACE study and from 1,200 or so subjects provided by 6 global collaborators. The repertoires were made available in a free public database intended to serve as a resource for research on the immune response to SARS-CoV-2. Where available, HLA class I and class II types were obtained from metadata supplied by the sample provider rather than from assay-based typing. Results and caveats for the whole study, not just this receptor: The quantity of clinical and demographic metadata differed by source and by participant and was supplied without curation.

TCRbeta CDR3 regions were amplified from genomic DNA using the immunoSEQ Assay, a bias-controlled multiplex PCR. For the original study's pipeline: The number of nucleated cells in each sample was estimated from the amplification of reference gene primers within the assay. Sequence reads were collapsed and filtered to measure the absolute abundance of every unique TCRbeta CDR3 rearrangement. For each sample, productive Simpson clonality was calculated by taking the square root of Simpson's diversity index across productive rearrangements. TCRdb mirrors the immuneACCESS table, restricted to in-frame sequences. Some clones are absent from its copies; in checked studies, under half trace to an unresolved V gene, and the reason for the others is unknown. That table supplies the V and J calls and clone size; D and trimming were determined from the DNA. For this sample there are about 120,000 clones; 70% to 90% appear just once. Jointly, the top ten make up almost 4.5% of the sample.

Whole blood was collected in K2EDTA tubes by collaborating institutions according to the institutions' own protocols. For TCRbeta analysis, collaborators shipped samples as frozen whole blood, isolated PBMCs, or DNA extracted from either of those sample types. The source material was peripheral blood. The TCR sequence derives from a man in his forties with acute or convalescent COVID-19. This sequence uses TRBV7-2 and TRBJ1-2; TRBD1 aligns with 8 central bases. The CDR3 is CASSPPRTGYGYTF. The nucleotide sequence is given as TGTGCCAGCAGCCCTCCACGGACAGGGTATGGCTACACCTTC.